The T cell receptor beta chain described here comes from a study of post-analysis software for immune sequencing data (dated by TCRdb to the mid-2010s). Regarding the research as a whole: Recorded disease courses included relapsing-remitting, secondary progressive and progressive-relapsing multiple sclerosis, with some patients lacking subtype annotation. Patient repertoires were compared against ten to twelve previously published healthy control repertoires from donors aged about 6 to 25 years. A subset of samples was prepared in parallel using single-end sample barcoding, then pooled and co-amplified after Illumina adapter ligation. Beyond this particular receptor, the publication reports: Patients showed significantly higher frequencies than controls for roughly 5 TRBV segments, among them TRBV5-6, TRBV5-1 and TRBV20-1. The control group was slightly older than the multiple sclerosis patient group. Direct clustering with F measure showed strong co-clustering of samples prepared in the same batch, prompting a batch-effect correction. Normalized Chao1 diversity was significantly lower in multiple sclerosis patients than controls, suggesting substantial peripheral T-cell clonal expansion.

The library relied on PCR. The listed sequencing device is Illumina HiSeq 2500. To reduce PCR and sequencing biases, unique molecular identifiers were incorporated into the TCR beta cDNA libraries. Approximately 500,000 cDNA molecules were obtained for every 1 to 10 million input T cells, so each molecule roughly corresponded to one T cell. The same protocol used for the earlier healthy control dataset was applied to prepare and sequence the patient libraries. Within a given batch, samples were prepared together, multiplexed and sequenced on the same HiSeq lane. As for the authors' bioinformatics: MIGEC was used to process the raw barcoded reads, and molecular identifier groups with only a single read were discarded before consensus assembly and CDR3 extraction. VDJtools was used for post-analysis of the clonotype tables, with diversity normalized by down-sampling every dataset to the smallest sample size. To correct batch-related cross-sample contamination, repertoire overlap clustering matched CDR3 amino acid sequences but not nucleotide sequences. TCRdb redid the processing of the public reads, applying fastp at Q25 and MiXCR, and retained in-frame beta chains. When rows share a CDR3 protein, they turn into one entry using the most common DNA and genes. TCRdb, not the original authors, processed these V and J calls. The sample profile shows 450,000 to 700,000 distinct CDR3 sequences; roughly 45% of them were found once. Of the sample, under 2% is held by the ten largest clones.

To demonstrate the VDJtools post-analysis software, the study profiled TCR beta repertoires from the peripheral blood of 13 young patients with multiple sclerosis. Multiple sclerosis patients were children and adolescents aged roughly 6 to 16 years. The germline V gene encodes CDR1 DFQATT and CDR2 SNEGSKA (reference sequence). The junction shows trimming of 3 bases on V and 7 bases on J, plus 12 bases between the germline ends. The CDR3 sequence holds 12 residues, the cysteine and phenylalanine included. Just the 36-base CDR3 DNA is kept, in frame starting at base 1. This clonotype has just a few counts. The antigen it binds to is not known. No base quality information exists; no much larger clone differs at one position.

The V and J genes are TRBV20-1 and TRBJ2-5, with the identity of the D gene unclear. This TCR was sampled from a girl aged 10 to 17 with multiple sclerosis. Sequenced material: blood. The nucleotide sequence is given as TGCAGTGCTAGTAACCAGTGGGGGACCCAGTACTTC. Its product reads: CSASNQWGTQYF.